This entry features one T cell receptor (beta chain) sequence. Sequenced by immunoSEQ multiplex PCR; TCRdb stores in-frame clones only, minus some. Of some 270,000 clones listed, 90% are singletons. Trimming removed 3 bases from V and 0 bases from J; junction bases left unmatched: 7. The germline V gene encodes CDR1 DFQATT and CDR2 SNEGSKA (reference sequence). CDR3 size: 17 residues. The data stem from a study of blood T cell repertoires in COVID-19. Sequenced material: peripheral blood. The rearrangement uses TRBV20-1 and TRBJ1-3; 11 bases map to TRBD1. The receptor was isolated from a woman in her fifties or sixties with COVID-19, enrolled during active disease. CDR3 sequence (DNA): TGCAGTGCTAGTGCCGGGACAGGGGGGACCTCTGGAAACACCATATATTTT. It codes for CSASAGTGGTSGNTIYF.